This T cell receptor beta chain derives from a study of shared clonotypes between healthy human individuals. Sequenced by immunoSEQ multiplex PCR; TCRdb stores in-frame clones only, minus some. The profile covers some 2,500,000 clones, with over 85% appearing a single time and 0.36% taken by the ten largest. The CDR3 runs to 14 residues. Germline CDR1 is SNHLY and CDR2 is FYNNEI. Trimming shortened V by 5 bases and J by 4 bases, and 15 bases separated the two germline ends. Free of recent acute infections or vaccinations, the donors were healthy HIV-negative adults. Sequenced material: naive CD4+ T cells from PBMCs. Subset here: CD45RA+ positively selected. The origin of this receptor is a man in his late teens or twenties in good health. Some clones in this sample may be carry-over from other donors' samples. V is TRBV2 and J is TRBJ2-7; perhaps TRBD1 as D (5 bases). CDR3 coding DNA: TGTGCCAGCAGTCTAACAGGTGGCGGATACGAGCAGTACTTC. Translating gives CASSLTGGGYEQYF. Full variable domain (missing parts from reference TRBV2 and TRBJ2-7): EPEVTQTPSHQVTQMGQEVILRCVPISNHLYFYWYRQILGQKVEFLVSFYNNEISEKSEIFDDQFSVERPDGSNFTLKIRSTKLEDSAMYFCASSLTGGGYEQYFGPGTRLTVT.